A single T cell receptor beta chain is shown here with its context. The target antigen is unknown. Clones were sequenced by immunoSEQ multiplex PCR, and TCRdb holds only the in-frame ones, with some missing. The data hold 40,000 to 60,000 clones, with around nine tenths observed a single time. Second-dose intervals of approximately 4 or approximately 12 weeks were pooled. The sample belongs to a study of T cell responses to AZD1222 COVID-19 vaccine. Study observations and caveats: Of the AZD1222 recipients, only 5 or 6 were seropositive at baseline. Spike-specific TCR breadth and depth both grew after two AZD1222 doses.

The V gene lost 5 bases and the J gene lost 5 bases, with 16 bases spanning the gap. There are 16 residues in the CDR3. In germline, CDR1 is SEHNR, CDR2 FQNEAQ (reference sequence). Sequenced here: peripheral blood, sampled 28 days after the second AZD1222 dose. The sequence came from an adult who received the AZD1222 COVID-19 vaccine. J is TRBJ1-6 and V is TRBV7-9, with a weak D call TRBD1 (5 bases). For the CDR3, the DNA is TGTGCCAGCAGCGACGTCGGGGCATTCAATAATTCACCCCTCCACTTT. It is translated as CASSDVGAFNNSPLHF. The complete variable domain, with remaining parts taken from reference TRBV7-9 and TRBJ1-6, reads DTGVSQNPRHKITKRGQNVTFRCDPISEHNRLYWYRQTLGQGPEFLTYFQNEAQLEKSRLLSDRFSAERPKGSFSTLEIQRTEQGDSAMYLCASSDVGAFNNSPLHFGNGTRLTVT.